Listed here are 22 T cell receptor beta chains from one sample, sequenced in a study of T cell changes during pregnancy in multiple sclerosis. Some clones are missing from TCRdb's copy, which holds only in-frame ones; the method was immunoSEQ multiplex PCR. Of tens of thousands of clones listed, 85% to 95% are singletons. The input for sequencing was CD4+ T cells from peripheral blood mononuclear cells, taken in the third trimester of pregnancy. The receptor set was obtained from a female donor with multiple sclerosis, enrolled in a pregnancy study.

This rearrangement joins TRBV5-1 to TRBJ2-1, with TRBD1 identical over 8 bases. Germline loops: CDR1 SGHRS, CDR2 YFSETQ. The CDR3 runs to 16 residues. V lost 0 bases to trimming and J lost 7 bases; unmatched junction nucleotides: 9. Here the CDR3 DNA reads TGCGCCAGCAGCTTGGGGACAGGGTCCCGGTGGAATGAGCAGTTCTTC. Amino acids: CASSLGTGSRWNEQFF.

The V call is TRBV6-6, the J call TRBJ2-2; D remains ambiguous. This CDR3 comprises 13 residues. Germline-derived CDR1 and CDR2 are MNHNY and SVGAGI (reference sequence). V was shortened by 5 bases and J by 1 base, with 5 bases between the two germline ends. Here the CDR3 reads CASSRQNTGELFF. DNA of the CDR3: TGTGCCAGCAGTCGACAGAACACCGGGGAGCTGTTTTTT.

The chain employs TRBV6-4 and TRBJ2-4; 10 nucleotides agree with TRBD1. Germline V gene lookup returns CDR1 MRHNA and CDR2 SNTAGT. CDR3 length: 18 amino acids. Germline trimming cut 4 bases from V and 3 bases from J; bases unmatched to any gene: 12. The CDR3 loop is CASSVGDRGRSGKNIQYF. As DNA, the CDR3 is TGTGCCAGCAGTGTGGGTGACAGGGGGCGTTCGGGCAAAAACATTCAGTACTTC.

The chain employs TRBV28 and TRBJ1-5; 7 bases agree with TRBD1. This CDR3 has 13 residues. With 9 bases clipped from V and 5 bases from J, the junction kept 7 bases outside the gene matches. Germline V gene sequence: CDR1 MDHEN, CDR2 SYDVKM. The CDR3 sequence: CASEGAADQPQHF. The CDR3 DNA reads TGTGCCAGTGAGGGGGCGGCGGATCAGCCCCAGCATTTT. The full variable domain, in which reference TRBV28 and TRBJ1-5 provide the parts outside the CDR3, is DVKVTQSSRYLVKRTGEKVFLECVQDMDHENMFWYRQDPGLGLRLIYFSYDVKMKEKGDIPEGYSVSREKKERFSLILESASTNQTSMYLCASEGAADQPQHFGDGTRLSIL.

The chain joins TRBV4-2 to TRBJ2-7; possible D gene TRBD2, 6 bases. The V gene's germline CDR1 is LGHNA and CDR2 YNFKEQ. The CDR3 extends over 19 amino acids. The ends were cut back, 0 bases at V and 3 bases at J, with 24 bases in the middle. For the CDR3, the DNA is TGTGCCAGCAGCCAAGAGTACGGCGCGGGGCCTCTCTCCCTCTACGAGCAGTACTTC. Residues: CASSQEYGAGPLSLYEQYF.

This chain uses TRBV4-2 with TRBJ2-2; 7 bases match TRBD2. Germline CDR1 reads LGHNA; CDR2 reads YNFKEQ. V was pared by 0 bases and J by 3 bases, with 16 bases of the junction left unmatched. There are 20 residues in the CDR3. CDR3 protein: CASSQDRRLAATWDTGELFF. DNA of the CDR3: TGTGCCAGCAGCCAAGATCGCCGGCTAGCGGCTACGTGGGACACCGGGGAGCTGTTTTTT.

This clone was counted between two and nine times. This rearrangement joins TRBV5-4 to TRBJ1-4; TRBD1 might be the D (5 bases). CDR1 is SGHNT and CDR2 is YYREEE in the germline V gene (reference sequence). The germline V and J ends were trimmed by 0 bases and 7 bases, with 13 bases remaining between them. This CDR3 is built from 15 residues. CDR3 residues: CASSLEGTGGEKLFF. CDR3 DNA sequence: TGTGCCAGCAGCTTGGAGGGGACCGGGGGTGAAAAACTGTTTTTT.

The CDR3 DNA reads TGTGCCAGCTCACCTCAGAACACAGGGGGCATTAGCACTGAAGCTTTCTTT. Its translation: CASSPQNTGGISTEAFF. The V gene is TRBV18, the J gene TRBJ1-1, with TRBD1 matching over 9 bases. The CDR3 extends over 17 amino acids. V lost 3 bases and J lost 4; bases outside the gene matches: 12. Germline V lookup: CDR1 KGHSH, CDR2 LQKENI.

The gene calls are TRBV6-5 and TRBJ2-1; TRBD2 agrees at 8 bases. Germline CDR1 reads MNHEY; CDR2 reads SVGAGI. CDR3 length: 15 amino acids. The V gene end was trimmed by 4 bases and the J gene end by 7 bases; junction bases not matched to a gene: 9. DNA of the CDR3: TGTGCCAGCAGTTCCCGAGCCGGGACTAGAAATGAGCAGTTCTTC. Amino acid sequence: CASSSRAGTRNEQFF.

The chain couples TRBV19 to TRBJ2-2; D might be TRBD2 (5 bases). Looked up from germline, CDR1 is LNHDA and CDR2 is SQIVND (reference sequence). V was clipped by 3 bases and J by 0 bases, with 11 bases between them. The length of the CDR3 is 16 residues. The CDR3 DNA reads TGTGCCAGTAGTATCCTTAGCGCTACGAACACCGGGGAGCTGTTTTTT. Translated, it gives CASSILSATNTGELFF.

The chain uses TRBV2 and TRBJ2-3; TRBD1 aligns across 7 bases. The CDR3 totals 15 residues. The germline CDR1 and CDR2 sequences are SNHLY and FYNNEI. V lost 2 bases, J lost 4 bases, and 6 bases stayed unmatched. CDR3 nucleotide sequence: TGTGCCAGCAGTGAATTTAGGGGGCTGGCAGATACGCAGTATTTT. Its translation is CASSEFRGLADTQYF.

The chain employs TRBV4-2 and TRBJ2-5; 7 positions match TRBD2. This CDR3 is 15 amino acids long. Germline V lookup: CDR1 LGHNA, CDR2 YNFKEQ. Unmatched junction bases numbered 5, after V lost 0 bases and J lost 4 bases. The CDR3 DNA is TGTGCCAGCAGCCAAGAAGCGGGATCAGGAGAGACCCAGTACTTC. Amino acids: CASSQEAGSGETQYF.

The chain has TRBV6-1 and TRBJ1-4; 11 nucleotides align to TRBD1. The CDR3 sequence is 15 residues long. Trimming removed 3 bases from V and 14 bases from J; junction bases left unmatched: 11. Germline V CDR1 and CDR2: MNHNS, SASEGT. The CDR3 spells CASSELGTGGLDLFF. The CDR3 bases are TGTGCCAGCAGTGAGCTCGGGACAGGGGGTTTGGACCTGTTTTTT.

This chain links TRBV6-1 with TRBJ2-7; TRBD2 matches 9 bases. CDR1 and CDR2 (germline): MNHNS, SASEGT. The J segment lost 7 bases and the V segment lost 6 bases, leaving 10 bases of the junction unmatched. The CDR3 consists of 14 residues. The CDR3 reads CASSERREGLEQYF. The CDR3, as DNA: TGTGCCAGCAGCGAGAGGCGGGAGGGCCTTGAGCAGTACTTC.

This clone was counted only a few times. The CDR3 loop reads CASSSPVIENTEAFF. The DNA of the CDR3 is TGTGCCAGCAGCTCTCCGGTGATTGAGAACACTGAAGCTTTCTTT. The J gene is TRBJ1-1, the V gene TRBV13; D gene unclear. The CDR3 totals 15 residues. The germline V gene has CDR1 PRHDT and CDR2 FYEKMQ (reference sequence). The ends were cut back, 4 bases at V and 1 base at J, with 13 bases in the middle.

The rearrangement joins TRBV10-2 to TRBJ2-7; D perhaps matches TRBD1 (5 bases). CDR1 is WSHSY and CDR2 is SAAADI in the germline V gene. V dropped 0 bases and J dropped 3 bases, with 12 bases sitting between them. CDR3 length: 15 residues. The CDR3 spells CASSESGADYYEQYF. The CDR3, as DNA: TGCGCCAGCAGTGAGTCAGGGGCGGATTACTACGAGCAGTACTTC.

V gene TRBV7-9 combines with J gene TRBJ1-2; possible D gene TRBD1, 6 bases. The ends were cut back, 5 bases at V and 7 bases at J, with 20 bases in the middle. CDR3 length equals 15 residues. Germline V gene lookup returns CDR1 SEHNR and CDR2 FQNEAQ (reference sequence). This CDR3 reads CASSQAGVTRGGYTF. The CDR3 DNA reads as TGTGCCAGCAGCCAGGCGGGGGTTACCAGGGGTGGCTACACCTTC.

This chain joins TRBV6-1 and TRBJ1-2, with 12 bases fitting TRBD1. CDR1 and CDR2 from the germline V gene are MNHNS and SASEGT. Trimming removed 6 bases from V and 5 bases from J; junction bases left unmatched: 16. This CDR3 spans 18 amino acids. CDR3 residues: CASRESLGTGGSRYGYTF. The CDR3 nucleotides read TGTGCCAGCAGGGAATCATTAGGGACAGGGGGCAGCAGATATGGCTACACCTTC.

The V and J genes are TRBV9 and TRBJ2-7; TRBD2 matches at 9 bases. V gave up 0 bases and J gave up 0 bases; unmatched junction bases: 16. The CDR3 contains 20 residues. Germline CDR1 is SGDLS and CDR2 is YYNGEE. For the CDR3, the DNA is TGTGCCAGCAGCGTAGAAGGCCCTAGCGGGAATGTGCAAAGCTCCTACGAGCAGTACTTC. As protein: CASSVEGPSGNVQSSYEQYF.

The gene calls are TRBV11-3 and TRBJ2-5; 8 bases agree with TRBD2. Germline-derived CDR1 and CDR2 are SGHNT and YENEEA. V was clipped by 4 bases and J by 1 base; unmatched bases: 8. This CDR3 region has 16 residues. The CDR3 DNA follows: TGTGCCAGCAGCTCAAAAGCGGGGGCGGGCCAAGAGACCCAGTACTTC. Protein product: CASSSKAGAGQETQYF.

V and J are TRBV28 and TRBJ2-6, with 8 bases identical to TRBD1. Trimming removed 4 bases from V and 1 base from J; junction bases left unmatched: 15. The CDR3 consists of 20 residues. Looked up from germline, CDR1 is MDHEN and CDR2 is SYDVKM. In nucleotides, the CDR3 is TGTGCCAGCAGTTCCCAAAGCCCAGGGGGCGCCTCTTCTGGGGCCAACGTCCTGACTTTC. It codes for CASSSQSPGGASSGANVLTF.

The rearrangement joins TRBV9 to TRBJ2-7; D ambiguous. CDR3 length equals 14 residues. V lost 0 bases, J lost 9 bases, and 16 bases lay in between. The germline CDR1 and CDR2 sequences are SGDLS and YYNGEE. The CDR3 DNA sequence: TGTGCCAGCAGCGTAGATAGGTGGAGCTGGGTGCAGTACTTC. Residues: CASSVDRWSWVQYF.